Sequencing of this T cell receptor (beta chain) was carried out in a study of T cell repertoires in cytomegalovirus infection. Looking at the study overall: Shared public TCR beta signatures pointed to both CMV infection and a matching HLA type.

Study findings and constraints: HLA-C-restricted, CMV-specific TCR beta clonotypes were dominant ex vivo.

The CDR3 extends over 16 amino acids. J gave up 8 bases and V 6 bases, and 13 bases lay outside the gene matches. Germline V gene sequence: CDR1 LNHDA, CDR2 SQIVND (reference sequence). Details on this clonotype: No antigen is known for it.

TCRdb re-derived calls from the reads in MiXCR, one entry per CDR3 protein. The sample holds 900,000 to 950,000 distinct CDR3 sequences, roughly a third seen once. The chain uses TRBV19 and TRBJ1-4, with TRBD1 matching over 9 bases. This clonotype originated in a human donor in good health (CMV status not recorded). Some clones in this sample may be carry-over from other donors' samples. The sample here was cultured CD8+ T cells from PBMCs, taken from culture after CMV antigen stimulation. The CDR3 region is CASSFRKDRGGEKLFF. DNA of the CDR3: TGTGCCAGTAGCTTCCGAAAGGACAGGGGAGGGGAAAAACTGTTTTTT.